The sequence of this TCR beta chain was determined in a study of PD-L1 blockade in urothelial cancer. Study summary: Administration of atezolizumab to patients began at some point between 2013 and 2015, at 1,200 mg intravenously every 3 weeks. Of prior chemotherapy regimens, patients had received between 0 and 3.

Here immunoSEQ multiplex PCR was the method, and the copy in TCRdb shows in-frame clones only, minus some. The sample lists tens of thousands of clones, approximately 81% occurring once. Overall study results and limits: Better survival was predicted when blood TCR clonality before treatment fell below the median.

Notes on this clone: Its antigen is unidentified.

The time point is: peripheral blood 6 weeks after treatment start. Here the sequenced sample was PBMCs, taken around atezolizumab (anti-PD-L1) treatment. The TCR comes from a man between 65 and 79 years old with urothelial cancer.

For the CDR3, the DNA is TGTGCCAGCAGTTTACAGGGGGAGTACACTGAAGCTTTCTTT. It specifies CASSLQGEYTEAFF. The V call is TRBV28, the J call TRBJ1-1, with 7 bases aligning to TRBD1. The germline V gene has CDR1 MDHEN and CDR2 SYDVKM. The CDR3 runs to 14 residues. J was trimmed by 3 bases and V by 2 bases; bases with no gene match: 3.